This TCR beta chain was obtained from a study of blood T cell repertoires in COVID-19. On the study more broadly: Samples came from the United States, Italy and Spain, spanning acute and convalescent COVID-19. PBMCs, B-cell-depleted T cells, or T cells provided the cDNA or gDNA that made up the material.

Under the authors' procedure: Reference gene primer amplification yielded estimated nucleated cell counts. Data came from immunoSEQ multiplex PCR; TCRdb stores just in-frame clones and leaves some out. V and J calls and clone size are copied from that table; D and trimming were computed from the DNA. The table records around 68,000 clones, roughly 90% of them present only once. Specimen: peripheral blood. This clonotype originated in a human donor in a cohort sampled during active COVID-19.

CDR3: CASSPPQGAGEETQYF. Written as DNA, the CDR3 is TGTGCCAGCTCACCACCACAGGGGGCAGGAGAAGAGACCCAGTACTTC. The chain is built from TRBV18 and TRBJ2-5, with TRBD1 matching 9 bases. Germline V gene lookup returns CDR1 KGHSH and CDR2 LQKENI. The J segment lost 3 bases and the V segment lost 0 bases, leaving 5 bases of the junction unmatched. The CDR3 spans 16 residues.